This T cell receptor beta chain was obtained from a study of Ad26.COV2.S vaccination and SARS-CoV-2 variants. Between the trimmed V and J ends, which lost 0 bases and 1 base, there was a span of 10 bases. The CDR3 runs to 16 residues. CDR1 is LGHNA, CDR2 YSLEER, per germline. TCRdb keeps only in-frame clones here, not all; method: immunoSEQ multiplex PCR. The table records approximately 400,000 clones, 92% of them present only once. The source of this sequence is a human donor who had recovered from COVID-19. The chain joins TRBV4-3 to TRBJ1-3; D perhaps matches TRBD1 (6 bases). Here the sequenced sample was peripheral blood, taken after recovery from COVID-19. The CDR3 region has the DNA TGCGCCAGCAGCCAAGACCCGCAGGGGTCTGGAAACACCATATATTTT. Translated, it gives CASSQDPQGSGNTIYF.